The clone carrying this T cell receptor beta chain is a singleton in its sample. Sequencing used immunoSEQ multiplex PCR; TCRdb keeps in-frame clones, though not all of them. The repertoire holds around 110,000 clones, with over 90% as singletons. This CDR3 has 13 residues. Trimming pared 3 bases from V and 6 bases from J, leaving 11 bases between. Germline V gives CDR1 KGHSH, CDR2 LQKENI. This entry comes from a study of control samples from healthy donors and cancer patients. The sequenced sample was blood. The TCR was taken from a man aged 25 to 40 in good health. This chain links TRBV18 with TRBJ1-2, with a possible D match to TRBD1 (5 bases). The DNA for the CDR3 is TGTGCCAGCTCACCCCAGGGTAGCGATGGCTACACCTTC. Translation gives CASSPQGSDGYTF.